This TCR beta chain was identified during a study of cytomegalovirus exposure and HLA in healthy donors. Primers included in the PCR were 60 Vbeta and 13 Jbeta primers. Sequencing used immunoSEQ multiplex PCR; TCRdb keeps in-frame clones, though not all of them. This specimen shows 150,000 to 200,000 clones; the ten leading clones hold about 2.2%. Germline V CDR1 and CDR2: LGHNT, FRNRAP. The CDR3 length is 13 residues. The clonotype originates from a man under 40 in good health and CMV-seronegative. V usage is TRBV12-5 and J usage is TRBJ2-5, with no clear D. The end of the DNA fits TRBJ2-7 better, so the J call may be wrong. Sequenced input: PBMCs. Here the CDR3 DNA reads TGTGCTAGTGGTTTTGACACCTCCTACGAGCAGTACTTC. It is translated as CASGFDTSYEQYF.